This T cell receptor beta chain was found in a study of shared clonotypes between healthy human individuals. This CDR3 contains 14 residues. CDR1 and CDR2 from the germline V gene are MNHEY and SMNVEV (reference sequence). Trimming took 6 bases from V and 6 from J, leaving 18 bases between them. Comments on this clone: Its specificity is not known.

Assay: immunoSEQ multiplex PCR; the TCRdb copy retains only in-frame clones and omits some. The repertoire includes 640,000 or so clones, roughly 78% of them detected once, and approximately 2% sits in the top ten. Study results and caveats: Sequencing depth was expected to affect clonotype sharing among donors.

The clonotype comes from a woman in her thirties in good health. The rearrangement links TRBV27 to TRBJ2-7; D possibly corresponds to TRBD1 (6 bases). Source material: memory CD4+ T cells sorted from blood. Specified subset: CD45RA-negative fraction. The chain's CDR3 is CASSLVTGWSEQYF. The DNA for the CDR3 is TGTGCCAGCAGCCTCGTTACAGGGTGGAGCGAGCAGTACTTC.